This TCR beta chain came from a study of cytomegalovirus exposure and HLA in healthy donors (TCRdb year 2017). For context, the study as a whole: An earlier analysis of 587 of the donors reported approximately 260 Gb of sequence data and roughly 120 million unique TCR beta sequences obtained from about 179 million T cells. Alongside the repertoire data, information on donor age, sex, ethnicity and CMV serostatus was compiled. In an earlier analysis of roughly 540 of the donors, high-throughput TCR beta sequencing was used to judge whether each TCR beta V gene segment behaved as functional or pseudogenic. The study was designed to test whether signatures of past pathogen exposure could be identified by cataloging public T cell receptors. A separate validation cohort of approximately 120 different subjects was used in addition to the roughly 620-subject first cohort. An early release covering 550 to 700 HLA-typed donors comprised about 290 gigabases of sequencing data and about 90 million unique TCR sequences. Typing coverage differed by locus: A, B, C, DRB1 and DQB1 were typed in roughly 620-630 donors, DQA1 in about 560, DPA1 in 600 to 610, and DPB1 in 450 to 480. Both class I and class II loci were covered by HLA typing, at four-digit resolution. Among about 360 genotyped donors of the cohort, an average of approximately 240,000 unique TCR beta nucleotide sequences were sequenced per donor, about a sixth of them non-productive. Four to six DR-DQ haplotypes were handled as single units for association and clustering, since linkage in the cohort was strong. Rather than using new phenotypic data, the later analysis identified candidate immune exposures from TCR beta sequences and from how often those sequences occurred across donors. To study patterns of TCR occurrence, a later analysis re-analyzed previously published TCR beta repertoires from 550 to 800 donors and added high-resolution HLA genotyping. In a later genetic analysis, genome-wide SNP genotypes for about 55% of the roughly 670 donors were used, and that subset was treated as a discovery cohort. Of the 300 to 400 genotyped donors, around 81% fell in the genetic ancestry cluster associated with self-reported Caucasian donors. To predict cytomegalovirus infection status, the study brought together high-throughput TCR immunosequencing, statistical association of individual TCRs with disease status, and machine learning. All discovery cohort repertoires had been generated on a single sequencing platform. Using immunosequencing, the study profiled T cell repertoires from 640 or so subjects and related those repertoires to cytomegalovirus serostatus. What the authors observed across the whole study: A later genetic analysis reported fewer N-insertions in productive TCRs among donors in an Asian-associated ancestry cluster than the roughly 640-donor mean. Because the 87-base-pair reads could not distinguish some IMGT-functional V segments, including TRBV6-2 and TRBV6-3, those segments were excluded. In a later analysis, several top co-occurrence clusters were reported to appear linked to parvovirus B19, influenza, CMV and Epstein-Barr virus. In a later analysis, around 17,000 TCR beta sequences were associated with specific HLA alleles at a false discovery rate of 0.05. V-gene and J-gene trimming of TCR beta chains was associated with a missense DCLRE1C variant in a later genetic analysis, and the association was replicated in an independent cohort. Strong co-occurrence of HLA alleles, especially DR and DQ, made assigning TCR associations to individual alleles difficult. Because counts were too low, approximately 15 rarely observed V segments, including chromosome 9 orphons, were excluded from the earlier analysis of fewer than 650 of the donors. In a later analysis, HLA-associated TCR beta chains were found to be more clonally expanded and to have lower generation probabilities than equally common non-associated chains. In vitro tests confirmed that a few of the cytomegalovirus-associated TCR beta chains recognize cytomegalovirus antigens. The sequencing pipeline was judged likely to have produced a cluster of highly shared sequence variants as a technical artifact. A further reported finding was that TCR beta sequences accurately predicted the HLA-A and HLA-B alleles for most subjects in the first cohort. HLA typing was unavailable for some donors at each locus, so association tests used only the typed subset. The only immune exposure information available for the cohort was CMV serostatus. Correlated functional status among segregating V segments might be attributable to linkage disequilibrium, but an unknown experimental factor could not be ruled out. The presence/absence analyses assumed that sequencing depth was roughly uniform across donors, and that assumption may not be true. Most TCR sequences were observed very rarely across donors, whereas some public TCRs were present in many individuals. The classifier was reported to diagnose cytomegalovirus status with high specificity and sensitivity in both the original cohort and the validation cohort. Only TCR beta chains were sequenced in this cohort, and the absence of alpha or paired-chain data limited detectable features. In the study, 150 to 200 TCR beta chains were listed as associated with cytomegalovirus. A later analysis found that most CMV-associated TCR beta chains appeared HLA-restricted, with HLA associations seemingly driven largely by CMV exposure. An earlier analysis of approximately 540 of the donors showed that most TCR beta V segments appeared in productive rearrangements either about 87% or about 30% of the time, which broadly matched IMGT annotations. In a later analysis, the rate of TCR association differed among HLA loci, with DRB1 alleles having the most associated TCRs and HLA-C alleles having the fewest. The authors suggested that the approach could potentially be extended to other disease states and immunological phenotypes.

Remarks on this clone: Its antigen is unknown. No much larger clone exists at a distance of one base, and base qualities are not known.

The CDR3 goes from the cysteine to the phenylalanine over 14 residues. The kept DNA is CDR3 alone, 42 bases in frame from the first base. From the germline V gene, CDR1 is SGDLS and CDR2 is YYNGEE. V is shortened by 0 bases, J by 2 bases, and the region joining them spans 8 bases. Preparation of the library involved the immunoSEQ multiplex PCR assay. For the multiplex PCR, a mixture combining 60 forward primers for TCR Vbeta segments and 13 reverse primers for TCR Jbeta segments was used. Amplification of the CDR3 region of rearranged TCR beta genes was performed with a multiplex PCR assay on genomic DNA. Amplified TCR beta libraries were sequenced as 87-base-pair reads on the Illumina HiSeq System. Regarding the original processing steps: Across the 700 or so repertoires, a later analysis counted 78 million or so unique TCR beta chains, around 10 million of which were shared by at least two donors. Raw reads were error-corrected and collapsed into unique sequences by a nearest-neighbor algorithm in which closely related sequences were merged to remove PCR and sequencing errors. CDR3 sequences were aligned to IMGT reference sequences to assign V, D and J gene segments. Each retained sequence needed at least a six-nucleotide match to both a V gene segment and a J gene segment. Rearrangements were classified as productive when the CDR3 lacked stop codons and remained in frame with V and J, and all other rearrangements were classified as non-productive. Following IMGT convention, CDR3 was defined as the stretch from the second conserved V-encoded cysteine to the conserved J-encoded phenylalanine. The earlier analysis of fewer than 700 of the donors excluded sequences that lacked an unambiguous match to a single V gene segment. In an earlier analysis of approximately 610 of the donors, V segments were called functional above 56.7% productive rearrangements and were called segregating when the between-donor standard deviation exceeded 5%. A statistical classification framework was built to diagnose cytomegalovirus status from the catalog of TCR beta chain sequences. A later analysis assigned V and J genes by comparing TCR nucleotide sequences with IMGT/GENE-DB human TR gene sequences. In a later analysis, CDR3 sequences and most-parsimonious VDJ recombination scenarios were assigned using the TCRdist pipeline. In a later analysis, each TCR beta chain was defined by its CDR3 amino acid sequence together with its V-gene family, and reads without a unique V-gene family were excluded. A later analysis removed roughly 590 highly shared, low-generation-probability nucleotide sequences to deal with suspected cross-contamination and a sequencing artifact. For each public chain, a later analysis derived a clonal expansion index from normalized ranks of inferred template counts within each repertoire. In a later analysis, generation probabilities were computed using a VDJ recombination model fitted to out-of-frame rearrangements, and the results were checked against IGoR. In a later analysis, TCR-TCR, TCR-HLA and TCR-CMV co-occurrence was scored with hypergeometric tests, and a repertoire-size bias correction was applied to TCR pairs. A later analysis estimated false discovery rates by permuting HLA or CMV assignments 20 times. In a later analysis, co-occurring TCRs were grouped using DBSCAN, and TCRdist sequence similarity was added for clustering within HLA-allele-positive subsets. Repertoires with fewer than 30,000 or more than 120,000 public chains were left out of co-occurrence clustering, as were roughly five repertoires with anomalous nucleotide sharing. This is the immuneACCESS table as TCRdb keeps it, with only in-frame sequences that have V and J called. A part of the clones is gone; compared with another copy, unresolved V genes explain less than half, and the rest is unexplained. V, J and clone size are taken as reported in that table, and D and trimming were inferred from the DNA itself. Present in this sample are some 140,000 clones, about 68% of which were seen just once. Together, the top ten hold approximately 1.7% of the sample.

The cohort consisted of 666 healthy bone marrow donors. Cohort members were all nominally healthy when sampled, although unrecorded immune exposures were likely present. Of the 670 or so cohort members, 289 had positive CMV serostatus and 350 to 400 had negative CMV serostatus, and CMV serostatus was not recorded for the donor. A peripheral blood sample was provided by each donor, and peripheral blood mononuclear cells were used for TCR beta sequencing. Genomic DNA extraction from the blood cell samples was performed with the Qiagen DNeasy Blood Extraction Kit. Rearrangement joined TRBV9 to TRBJ1-1; a tentative D call is TRBD1 (5 bases match). The clonotype originates from a human donor in good health. Sequencing was done on a sample of PBMCs. The nucleotide sequence reads TGTGCCAGCAGCGTAGCAGGGACTAACACTGAAGCTTTCTTT. The encoded protein is CASSVAGTNTEAFF.